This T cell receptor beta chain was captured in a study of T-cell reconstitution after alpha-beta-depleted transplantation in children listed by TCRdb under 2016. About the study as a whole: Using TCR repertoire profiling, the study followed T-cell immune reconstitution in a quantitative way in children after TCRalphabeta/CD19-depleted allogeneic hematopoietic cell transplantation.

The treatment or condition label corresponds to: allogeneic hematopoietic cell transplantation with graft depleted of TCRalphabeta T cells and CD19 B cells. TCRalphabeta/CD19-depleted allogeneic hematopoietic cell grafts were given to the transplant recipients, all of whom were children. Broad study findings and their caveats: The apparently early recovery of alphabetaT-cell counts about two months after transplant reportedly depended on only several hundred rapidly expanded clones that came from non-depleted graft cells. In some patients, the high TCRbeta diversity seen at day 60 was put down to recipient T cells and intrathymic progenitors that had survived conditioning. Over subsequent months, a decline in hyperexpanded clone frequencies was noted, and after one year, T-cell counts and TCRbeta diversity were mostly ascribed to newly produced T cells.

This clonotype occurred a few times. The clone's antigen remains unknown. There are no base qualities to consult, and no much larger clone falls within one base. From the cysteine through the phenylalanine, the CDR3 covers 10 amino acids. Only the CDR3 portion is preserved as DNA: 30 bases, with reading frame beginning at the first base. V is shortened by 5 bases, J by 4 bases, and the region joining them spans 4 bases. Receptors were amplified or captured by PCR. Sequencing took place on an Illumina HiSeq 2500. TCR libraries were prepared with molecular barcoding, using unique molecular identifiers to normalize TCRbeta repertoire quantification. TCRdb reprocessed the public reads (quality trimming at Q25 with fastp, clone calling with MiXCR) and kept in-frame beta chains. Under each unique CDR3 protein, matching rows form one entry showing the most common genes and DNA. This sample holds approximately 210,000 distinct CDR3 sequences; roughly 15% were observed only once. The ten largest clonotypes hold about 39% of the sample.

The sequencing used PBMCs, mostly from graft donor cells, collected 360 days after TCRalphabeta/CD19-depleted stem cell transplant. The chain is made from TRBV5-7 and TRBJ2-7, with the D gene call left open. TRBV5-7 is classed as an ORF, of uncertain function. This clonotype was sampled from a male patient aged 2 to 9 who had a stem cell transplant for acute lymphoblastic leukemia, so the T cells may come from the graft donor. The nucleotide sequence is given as TGTGCCAGCAGACTATACGAGCAGTACTTC. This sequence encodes CASRLYEQYF.